A selection of T cell receptor beta chains follows, all from one sample in a study of early T cells in non-severe SARS-CoV-2 infection. TCRdb fed the 5' RACE reads into MiXCR, producing one record per CDR3 protein. Altogether 30,000 to 40,000 distinct CDR3 sequences are present, over 9% being singletons, with the ten largest covering approximately 13%. Input material: whole blood. The source of these receptors is an adult who was a healthcare worker with PCR-confirmed SARS-CoV-2 infection or an uninfected control (not recorded which). CDR3s include the opening cysteine and the closing phenylalanine or tryptophan. Each record gives: J gene, V gene, clone size, D gene, CDR3 DNA, CDR3 protein. A D gene is named only where the DNA matches it firmly. Some rows mark clone size as missing; the rest say once, few, many or name a class of expanded clone.

J gene: TRBJ2-3
V gene: TRBV6-2/TRBV6-3
clone size: many
D gene: .
CDR3 DNA: TGTGCCAGCACCCCTCGGGGGTACACAGATACGCAGTATTTT
CDR3 protein: CASTPRGYTDTQYF

J gene: TRBJ2-1
V gene: TRBV5-6
clone size: many
D gene: TRBD2
CDR3 DNA: TGTGCCAGCAGCTGGGGACTAGCACGCGAGCAGTTCTTC
CDR3 protein: CASSWGLAREQFF

J gene: TRBJ2-3
V gene: TRBV18
clone size: few
D gene: .
CDR3 DNA: TGTGCCAGCTCACCTGGGGAAGATACGCAGTATTTT
CDR3 protein: CASSPGEDTQYF

J gene: TRBJ1-2
V gene: TRBV5-6
clone size: many
D gene: TRBD1
CDR3 DNA: TGTGCCAGCAGCTCCGGGACAGGGGGTACTAACTATGGCTACACCTTC
CDR3 protein: CASSSGTGGTNYGYTF

J gene: TRBJ2-7
V gene: TRBV20-1
clone size: medium-sized
D gene: TRBD2
CDR3 DNA: TGCAGTGCAACGGGACTAGCGGGGGGGAGCTCCTACGAGCAGTACTTC
CDR3 protein: CSATGLAGGSSYEQYF

J gene: TRBJ2-7
V gene: TRBV28
clone size: many
D gene: TRBD1
CDR3 DNA: TGTGCCAGCAGTGGACAGGTTGGTTCCTACGAGCAGTACTTC
CDR3 protein: CASSGQVGSYEQYF

J gene: TRBJ2-3
V gene: TRBV7-3
clone size: many
D gene: TRBD2
CDR3 DNA: TGTGCCAGCAGCCCCCGGACTAGCGAAAGCACAGATACGCAGTATTTT
CDR3 protein: CASSPRTSESTDTQYF

J gene: TRBJ1-1
V gene: TRBV11-3
clone size: many
D gene: .
CDR3 DNA: TGTGCCAGCAGCTTAGAGGCAGGGACTGAAGCTTTCTTT
CDR3 protein: CASSLEAGTEAFF

J gene: TRBJ1-4
V gene: TRBV7-2
clone size: many
D gene: .
CDR3 DNA: TGTGCCAGCAGCTTACAACAGGGTCGCGAAAAACTGTTTTTT
CDR3 protein: CASSLQQGREKLFF

J gene: TRBJ2-4
V gene: TRBV20-1
clone size: many
D gene: .
CDR3 DNA: TGCAGTGCTTCCCGGGTAGCCAAAAACATTCAGTACTTC
CDR3 protein: CSASRVAKNIQYF

J gene: TRBJ1-6
V gene: TRBV6-5
clone size: many
D gene: .
CDR3 DNA: TGTGCCAGCAGTTACTTCTCAACCACGACACCGTCACCCCTCCACTTT
CDR3 protein: CASSYFSTTTPSPLHF

J gene: TRBJ1-2
V gene: TRBV7-8
clone size: many
D gene: .
CDR3 DNA: TGTGCCAGCAGCTTTCGGAGGGAAGCGGCTAACTATGGCTACACCTTC
CDR3 protein: CASSFRREAANYGYTF

J gene: TRBJ1-1
V gene: TRBV7-9
clone size: .
D gene: .
CDR3 DNA: TGTGCCAGCAGCTCCCGTGCGGGGCGGCGGGGAGCTTTCTTT
CDR3 protein: CASSSRAGRRGAFF

J gene: TRBJ2-7
V gene: TRBV20-1
clone size: many
D gene: .
CDR3 DNA: TGCAGTGCGATGGGTTCGTACGAGCAGTACTTC
CDR3 protein: CSAMGSYEQYF

J gene: TRBJ1-6
V gene: TRBV18
clone size: many
D gene: TRBD1
CDR3 DNA: TGTGCCAGCTCACCTGCCAGGGGGGATTCACCCCTCCACTTT
CDR3 protein: CASSPARGDSPLHF

J gene: TRBJ2-5
V gene: TRBV6-6
clone size: many
D gene: .
CDR3 DNA: TGTGCCAGCAGCTGGGACGGACGGGTGGGTGAGACCCAGTACTTC
CDR3 protein: CASSWDGRVGETQYF

J gene: TRBJ2-5
V gene: TRBV7-9
clone size: many
D gene: TRBD1
CDR3 DNA: TGTGCCAGCAGCCTATTAGGGGACAGGTACATGGAGACCCAGTACTTC
CDR3 protein: CASSLLGDRYMETQYF

J gene: TRBJ2-5
V gene: TRBV10-3
clone size: .
D gene: TRBD1
CDR3 DNA: TGTGCCATCAGTGAGTTCTCCCAGGGGGACCAGTACTTC
CDR3 protein: CAISEFSQGDQYF

J gene: TRBJ2-1
V gene: TRBV29-1
clone size: .
D gene: .
CDR3 DNA: TGCAGCGTTGCAACGGCGATTCACAATGAGCAGTTCTTC
CDR3 protein: CSVATAIHNEQFF

J gene: TRBJ2-1
V gene: TRBV7-2
clone size: medium-sized
D gene: .
CDR3 DNA: TGTGCCAGCAGCTTATGGGGAGGCTCCTACAATGAGCAGTTCTTC
CDR3 protein: CASSLWGGSYNEQFF

J gene: TRBJ2-7
V gene: TRBV27
clone size: few
D gene: TRBD2
CDR3 DNA: TGTGCCAGCAGTCGCTCCTCCGGGACTAGCGGGTACGAGCAGTACTTC
CDR3 protein: CASSRSSGTSGYEQYF

J gene: TRBJ2-3
V gene: TRBV6-6
clone size: few
D gene: .
CDR3 DNA: TGTGCCAGCACCAAGAGGTCCTCTCTAGCTTTAGGCACAGATACGCAGTATTTT
CDR3 protein: CASTKRSSLALGTDTQYF

J gene: TRBJ1-1
V gene: TRBV29-1
clone size: many
D gene: TRBD1
CDR3 DNA: TGCAGCGTTACGACAGGGTCTAACACTGAAGCTTTCTTT
CDR3 protein: CSVTTGSNTEAFF

J gene: TRBJ1-2
V gene: TRBV29-1
clone size: .
D gene: .
CDR3 DNA: TGCAGCGTTTTTCAGGGGACCTACTATGGCTACACCTTC
CDR3 protein: CSVFQGTYYGYTF

J gene: TRBJ2-3
V gene: TRBV12-3/TRBV12-4
clone size: many
D gene: TRBD1
CDR3 DNA: TGTGCCACGAGGGCCTTGCAGGGGGCAGGCACAGATACGCAGTATTTT
CDR3 protein: CATRALQGAGTDTQYF

J gene: TRBJ1-1
V gene: TRBV7-6
clone size: few
D gene: .
CDR3 DNA: TGTGCCAGCAGCTTAGCGCTTCAGAACACTGAAGCTTTCTTT
CDR3 protein: CASSLALQNTEAFF

J gene: TRBJ1-6
V gene: TRBV7-8
clone size: .
D gene: .
CDR3 DNA: TGTGCCAGCAGCTTAAGGGGTGACAATTCACCCCTCCACTTT
CDR3 protein: CASSLRGDNSPLHF

J gene: TRBJ1-3
V gene: TRBV7-2
clone size: .
D gene: .
CDR3 DNA: TGTGCCAGCAGCTTAGGGTCTGGGTCTGGAAACACCATATATTTT
CDR3 protein: CASSLGSGSGNTIYF

J gene: TRBJ2-1
V gene: TRBV28
clone size: many
D gene: .
CDR3 DNA: TGTGCCAGCAGTTTTCTAACGGGAAGTGGCTATAGCTCCTACAATGAGCAGTTCTTC
CDR3 protein: CASSFLTGSGYSSYNEQFF

J gene: TRBJ2-5
V gene: TRBV30
clone size: many
D gene: .
CDR3 DNA: TGTGCCTGGAGTACTTGGACCTCCGCGACCCAGTACTTC
CDR3 protein: CAWSTWTSATQYF

J gene: TRBJ2-1
V gene: TRBV29-1
clone size: few
D gene: .
CDR3 DNA: TGCAGCTTGAAGGGGGCGGGGAATGAGCAGTTCTTC
CDR3 protein: CSLKGAGNEQFF

J gene: TRBJ2-5
V gene: TRBV4-2
clone size: .
D gene: TRBD2
CDR3 DNA: TGTGCCAGCAGCTTACGGACTAGCGGGGGCCAAGAGACCCAGTACTTC
CDR3 protein: CASSLRTSGGQETQYF

J gene: TRBJ2-2
V gene: TRBV7-6
clone size: many
D gene: .
CDR3 DNA: TGTGCCAGCACTCGGACGACTCAGGGGGAGCTGTTTTTT
CDR3 protein: CASTRTTQGELFF

J gene: TRBJ2-1
V gene: TRBV6-2/TRBV6-3
clone size: few
D gene: .
CDR3 DNA: TGTGCCAGCAGTTACCTTTTCGGTGAGCAGTTCTTC
CDR3 protein: CASSYLFGEQFF

J gene: TRBJ2-1
V gene: TRBV14
clone size: many
D gene: .
CDR3 DNA: TGTGCCAGCAGCCCCTGGTCGGGGATTAATGAGCAGTTCTTC
CDR3 protein: CASSPWSGINEQFF

J gene: TRBJ1-5
V gene: TRBV9
clone size: many
D gene: .
CDR3 DNA: TGTGCCAGCAGCGGCATGGGCGTTGGCAATCAGCCCCAGCATTTT
CDR3 protein: CASSGMGVGNQPQHF

J gene: TRBJ2-5
V gene: TRBV19
clone size: many
D gene: TRBD2
CDR3 DNA: TGTGCCAGTAGTATAGGGTTTGGGCGGGGGTTAGAAGAGACCCAGTACTTC
CDR3 protein: CASSIGFGRGLEETQYF